Given below is one TCR beta chain in context. What it recognizes is unknown. This sample was taken from a study of post-analysis software for immune sequencing data. Notes on the study in general: Among multiple sclerosis patients, normalized Chao1 diversity was significantly below that of controls. TRBV segments more frequent in patients than in controls numbered five and included TRBV5-6, TRBV5-1 and TRBV20-1.

The V and J ends lost 4 bases and 5 bases, in that order; junction bases with no gene match: 12. The CDR3 runs to 16 residues. CDR1 is SGHKS and CDR2 is YYEKEE in the germline V gene (reference sequence). Researchers reported that TCR beta cDNA libraries carried unique molecular identifiers. TCRdb processed the PCR reads anew with MiXCR; each CDR3 protein has one entry. The table lists under 650,000 distinct CDR3 sequences, 44% of them singletons. The V and J genes are TRBV5-5 and TRBJ2-3; 8 bases are shared with TRBD1. This clonotype was sampled from a girl between 10 and 17 years old with multiple sclerosis. The sample consisted of blood. CDR3 coding DNA: TGTGCCAGCAGCCCTACAGGGGGTTCAGTAAGAGATACGCAGTATTTT. Translating it yields CASSPTGGSVRDTQYF.